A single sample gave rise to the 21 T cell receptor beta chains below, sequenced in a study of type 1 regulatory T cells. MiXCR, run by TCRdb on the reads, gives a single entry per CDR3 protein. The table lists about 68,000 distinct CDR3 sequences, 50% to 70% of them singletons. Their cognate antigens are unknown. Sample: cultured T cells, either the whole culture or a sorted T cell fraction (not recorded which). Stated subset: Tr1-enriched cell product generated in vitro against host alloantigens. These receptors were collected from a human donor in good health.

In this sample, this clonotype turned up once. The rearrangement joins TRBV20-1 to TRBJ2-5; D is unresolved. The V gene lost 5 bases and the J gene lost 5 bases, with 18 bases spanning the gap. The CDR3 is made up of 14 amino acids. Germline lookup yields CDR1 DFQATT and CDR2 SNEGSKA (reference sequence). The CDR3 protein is CSAYQDGYGETQYF. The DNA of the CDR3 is TGCAGTGCTTACCAGGACGGATATGGGGAGACCCAGTACTTC.

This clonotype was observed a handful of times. CDR3 protein: CASSRQGGKSLNNEQFF. The CDR3, as DNA: TGCGCCAGCAGCCGTCAAGGGGGGAAATCCTTAAACAATGAGCAGTTCTTC. The rearrangement joins TRBV5-1 to TRBJ2-1; D might be TRBD1 or TRBD2, each matching 6 bases. V lost 4 bases, J lost 5 bases, and 22 bases lay in between. This CDR3 contains 17 residues. Germline CDR1 reads SGHRS; CDR2 reads YFSETQ.

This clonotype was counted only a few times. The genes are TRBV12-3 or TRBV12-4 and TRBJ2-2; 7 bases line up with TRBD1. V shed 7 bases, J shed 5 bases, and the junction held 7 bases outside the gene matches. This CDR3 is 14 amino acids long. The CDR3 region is CASIRGGKTGELFF. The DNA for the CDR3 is TGTGCCAGCATTAGAGGGGGCAAAACCGGGGAGCTGTTTTTT.

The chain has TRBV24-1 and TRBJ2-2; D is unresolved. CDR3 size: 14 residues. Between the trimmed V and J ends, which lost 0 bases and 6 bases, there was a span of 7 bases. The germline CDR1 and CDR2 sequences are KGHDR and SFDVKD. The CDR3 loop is CATSDLQLAGELFF. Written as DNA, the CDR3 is TGTGCCACCAGTGATTTGCAATTGGCCGGGGAGCTGTTTTTT.

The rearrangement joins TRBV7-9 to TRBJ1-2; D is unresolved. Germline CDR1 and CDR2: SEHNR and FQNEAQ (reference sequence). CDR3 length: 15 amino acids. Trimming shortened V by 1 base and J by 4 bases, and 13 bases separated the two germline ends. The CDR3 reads CASSLGAGKGYGYTF. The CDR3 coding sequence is TGTGCCAGCAGCTTAGGTGCAGGCAAAGGCTATGGCTACACCTTC.

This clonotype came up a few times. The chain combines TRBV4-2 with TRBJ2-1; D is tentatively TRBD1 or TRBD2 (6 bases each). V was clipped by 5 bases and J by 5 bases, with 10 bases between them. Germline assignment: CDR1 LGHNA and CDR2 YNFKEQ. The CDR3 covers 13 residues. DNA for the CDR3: TGTGCCAGCAGCAGGGGGGAAAACAATGAGCAGTTCTTC. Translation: CASSRGENNEQFF.

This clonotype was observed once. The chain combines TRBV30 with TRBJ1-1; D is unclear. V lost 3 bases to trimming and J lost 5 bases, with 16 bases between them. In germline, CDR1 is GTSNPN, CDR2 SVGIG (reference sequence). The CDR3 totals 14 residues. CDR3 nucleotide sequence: TGTGCCTGGAGATCATGGGATTTCGGTACTGAAGCTTTCTTT. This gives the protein CAWRSWDFGTEAFF.

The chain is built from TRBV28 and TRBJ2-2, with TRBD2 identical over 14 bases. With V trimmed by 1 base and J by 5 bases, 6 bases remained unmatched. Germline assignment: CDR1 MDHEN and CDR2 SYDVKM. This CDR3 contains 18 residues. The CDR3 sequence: CASSLFGLAGGGTGELFF. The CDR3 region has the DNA TGTGCCAGCAGTTTATTCGGACTAGCGGGAGGTGGGACCGGGGAGCTGTTTTTT.

This chain's CDR3 is CASSRGTINIQYF. The CDR3 nucleotides are TGTGCCAGCAGCCGAGGGACTATCAACATTCAGTACTTC. This chain joins TRBV6-2 or TRBV6-3 and TRBJ2-4; 7 positions match TRBD2. V was pared by 6 bases and J by 7 bases, with 6 bases of the junction left unmatched. This CDR3 region has 13 residues. The V gene's germline CDR1 is MNHEY and CDR2 SVGEGT.

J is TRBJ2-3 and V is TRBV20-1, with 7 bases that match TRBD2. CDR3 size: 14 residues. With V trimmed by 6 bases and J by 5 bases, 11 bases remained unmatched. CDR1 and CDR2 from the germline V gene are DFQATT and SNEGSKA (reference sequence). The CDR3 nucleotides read TGCAGTGCCACTTTGGGGAGGGTGGGAGATACGCAGTATTTT. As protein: CSATLGRVGDTQYF.

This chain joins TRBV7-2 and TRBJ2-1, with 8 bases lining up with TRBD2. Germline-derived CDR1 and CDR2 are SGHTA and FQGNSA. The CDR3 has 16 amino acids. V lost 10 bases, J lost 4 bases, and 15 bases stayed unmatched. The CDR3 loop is CAIHLSGTNGYNEQFF. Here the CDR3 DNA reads TGTGCCATCCACCTTAGCGGGACCAATGGGTACAATGAGCAGTTCTTC.

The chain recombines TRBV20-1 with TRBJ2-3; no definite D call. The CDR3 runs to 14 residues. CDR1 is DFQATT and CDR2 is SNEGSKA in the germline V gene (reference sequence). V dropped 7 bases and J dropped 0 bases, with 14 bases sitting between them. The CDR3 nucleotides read TGCAGTGTAAAAGGCAGGTGGAGCACAGATACGCAGTATTTT. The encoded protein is CSVKGRWSTDTQYF.

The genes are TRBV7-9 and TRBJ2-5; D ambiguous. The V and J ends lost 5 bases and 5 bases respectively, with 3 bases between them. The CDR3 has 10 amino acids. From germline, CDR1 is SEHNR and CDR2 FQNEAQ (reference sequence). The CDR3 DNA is TGTGCCAGCAGCCATGAGACCCAGTACTTC. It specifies CASSHETQYF. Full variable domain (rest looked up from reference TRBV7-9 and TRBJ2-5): DTGVSQNPRHKITKRGQNVTFRCDPISEHNRLYWYRQTLGQGPEFLTYFQNEAQLEKSRLLSDRFSAERPKGSFSTLEIQRTEQGDSAMYLCASSHETQYFGPGTRLLVL.

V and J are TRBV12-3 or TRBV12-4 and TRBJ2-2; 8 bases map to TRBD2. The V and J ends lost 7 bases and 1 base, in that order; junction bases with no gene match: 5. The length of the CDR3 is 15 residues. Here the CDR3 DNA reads TGTGCCAGCACCCCGGGACTAGTGAACACCGGGGAGCTGTTTTTT. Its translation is CASTPGLVNTGELFF.

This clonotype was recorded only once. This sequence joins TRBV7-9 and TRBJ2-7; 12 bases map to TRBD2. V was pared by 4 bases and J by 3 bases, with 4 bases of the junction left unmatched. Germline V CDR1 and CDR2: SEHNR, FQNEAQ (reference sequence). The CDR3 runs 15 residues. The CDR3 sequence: CASSSRLAGVYEQYF. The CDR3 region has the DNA TGTGCCAGCAGCTCGAGACTAGCGGGAGTCTACGAGCAGTACTTC. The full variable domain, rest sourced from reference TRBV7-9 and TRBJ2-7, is DTGVSQNPRHKITKRGQNVTFRCDPISEHNRLYWYRQTLGQGPEFLTYFQNEAQLEKSRLLSDRFSAERPKGSFSTLEIQRTEQGDSAMYLCASSSRLAGVYEQYFGPGTRLTVT.

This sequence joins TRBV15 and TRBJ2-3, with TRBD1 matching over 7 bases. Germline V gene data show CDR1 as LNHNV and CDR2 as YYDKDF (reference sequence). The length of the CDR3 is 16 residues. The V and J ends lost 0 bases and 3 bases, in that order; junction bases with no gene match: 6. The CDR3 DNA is TGTGCCACCAGCAGAGAGGGACAGAGAAAAACAGATACGCAGTATTTT. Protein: CATSREGQRKTDTQYF.

The CDR3 here is CASSPDGDPHGGFF. CDR3 DNA sequence: TGTGCCAGCTCACCAGATGGCGACCCCCACGGCGGGTTCTTC. V gene TRBV18 combines with J gene TRBJ2-1; D gene ambiguous. Deletions cut 2 bases from V and 15 bases from J, with 20 bases between. CDR1 and CDR2 (germline): KGHSH, LQKENI. The CDR3 runs 14 residues.

The CDR3 sequence is CASSGLGSNQPQHF. For the CDR3, the DNA is TGTGCCAGCAGTGGCCTAGGGAGCAATCAGCCCCAGCATTTT. The chain combines TRBV25-1 with TRBJ1-5; no clear D gene. The V and J ends lost 4 bases and 1 base respectively, with 8 bases between them. The CDR3 contains 14 residues. Germline loops: CDR1 MGHDK, CDR2 SYGVNS.

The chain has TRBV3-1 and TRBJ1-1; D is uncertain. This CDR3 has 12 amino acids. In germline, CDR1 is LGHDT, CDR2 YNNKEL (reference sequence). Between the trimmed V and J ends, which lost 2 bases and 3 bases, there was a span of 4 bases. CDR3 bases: TGTGCCAGCAGCCAATCCTACACTGAAGCTTTCTTT. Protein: CASSQSYTEAFF.

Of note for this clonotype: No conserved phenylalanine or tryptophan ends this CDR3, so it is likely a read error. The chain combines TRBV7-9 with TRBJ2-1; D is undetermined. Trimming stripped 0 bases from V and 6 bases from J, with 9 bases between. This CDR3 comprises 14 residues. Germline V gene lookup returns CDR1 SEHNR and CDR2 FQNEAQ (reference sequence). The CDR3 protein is CASSLAHSVNEQFC. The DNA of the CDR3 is TGTGCCAGCAGCTTAGCGCACAGCGTCAATGAGCAGTTCTGC.

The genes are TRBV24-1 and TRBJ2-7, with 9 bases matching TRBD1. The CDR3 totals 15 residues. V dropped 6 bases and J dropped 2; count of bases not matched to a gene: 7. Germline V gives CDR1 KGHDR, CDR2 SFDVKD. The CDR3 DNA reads TGTGCCACCAGTTTAGGACAGGGGTACACCTACGAGCAGTACTTC. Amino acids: CATSLGQGYTYEQYF.